This T cell receptor (beta chain) was sequenced for a study of identical twins. As concerns this clonotype: One junction end disagrees with the germline gene, perhaps due to a read error.

Looked up from germline, CDR1 is SGHNT and CDR2 is YYREEE (reference sequence). CDR3 length: 14 amino acids. TCRdb itself ran the 5' RACE reads through MiXCR, one entry per CDR3 protein. The profile shows hundreds of thousands of distinct CDR3 sequences, approximately 18% of them singletons. These same records also appear under a second study, on T cells expressing NK-cell markers. That work adds: Among several donors, these clonotypes also ranked first in the CD3+CD56-NKG2C+ fraction.

This receptor was identified in a woman aged 18-29 years in good health. The sample taken for sequencing was PBMCs. The V gene is TRBV5-4, the J gene TRBJ2-2; 10 nucleotides match TRBD1. The CDR3 protein is CATGQGVGSGELLF. DNA for the CDR3: TGTGCCACCGGACAGGGGGTCGGCAGCGGGGAGCTGCTTTTT. The entire variable domain, with the rest obtained from reference TRBV5-4 and TRBJ2-2, is as follows: ETGVTQSPTHLIKTRGQQVTLRCSSQSGHNTVSWYQQALGQGPQFIFQYYREEENGRGNFPPRFSGLQFPNYSSELNVNALELDDSALYLCATGQGVGSGELLFGEGSRLTVL.